This is a list of T cell receptor beta chains from one sample in a study of breast tumors, draining lymph nodes, adjacent tissues. TCRdb itself ran the multiplex PCR reads through MiXCR, one entry per CDR3 protein. The sample has roughly 14,000 distinct CDR3 sequences; around three fifths are singletons. The specimen was tumor-adjacent breast tissue. The source is a female donor with breast cancer. Some clones in this sample may be carry-over from other donors' samples. The CDR3 runs from the conserved cysteine through the conserved F or W. D genes are given only for firm matches. Only part of the rows carry a size: once, few, many, or a class if the clone is expanded.

v_call	d_call	clone_size	j_call	cdr3_nt	cdr3_aa
TRBV20-1	.	.	TRBJ2-1	TGCAGTGCCAACCCCAAAGCCAATGAGCAGTTCTTC	CSANPKANEQFF
TRBV5-1	TRBD2	.	TRBJ2-3	TGCGCCAGCAGCATTCGGGAGGACCTCACAGATACGCAGTATTTT	CASSIREDLTDTQYF
TRBV20-1	.	.	TRBJ2-5	TGCAGTGCTAAGGGCTACCAAGAGACCCAGTACTTC	CSAKGYQETQYF
TRBV20-1	TRBD1	.	TRBJ1-2	TGCAGTGCTACGAAAACGGACAGGGTAGCGGGCTACACCTTC	CSATKTDRVAGYTF
TRBV5-6	.	many	TRBJ2-7	TGTGCCAGCAGCGTGGGGGTCTACGAGCAGTACTTC	CASSVGVYEQYF
TRBV6-2/TRBV6-3	.	many	TRBJ2-3	TGTGCCAGCACCCACGGAAATACGCAGTATTTT	CASTHGNTQYF
TRBV20-1	TRBD1	medium-sized	TRBJ2-7	TGCAGTGCTACGGAGGGACAGGAGCCTTACGAGCAGTACTTC	CSATEGQEPYEQYF
TRBV30	TRBD2	many	TRBJ2-7	TGTGCCTGGAGGCCGACTAGCGGTGCCTACGAGCAGTACTTC	CAWRPTSGAYEQYF
TRBV6-2/TRBV6-3	.	.	TRBJ1-2	TGTGCCAGCAGTCTCCCTGTCGCTAACTATGGCTACACCTTC	CASSLPVANYGYTF
TRBV20-1	TRBD1	medium-sized	TRBJ1-5	TGCAGTGCCTGGGGCAGGGGGCCGGATCAGCCCCAGCATTTT	CSAWGRGPDQPQHF
TRBV6-6	.	few	TRBJ1-5	TGTGCCAGCAGGCCCGGGCAGGGACGGCCCCAGCATTTT	CASRPGQGRPQHF
TRBV13	TRBD1	.	TRBJ1-2	TGTGCCAGCAGCTCCGGGACAGGGGGCGATGACTACACCTTC	CASSSGTGGDDYTF
TRBV7-2	TRBD2	once	TRBJ2-7	TGTGCCAGCAGCTTAGAGGCTAGCGGGGGGGCCTACGAGCAGTACTTC	CASSLEASGGAYEQYF
TRBV7-2	.	medium-sized	TRBJ1-4	TGTGCCAGCAGCTTGGGGGGGGCGCTAGCTAATGAAAAACTGTTTTTT	CASSLGGALANEKLFF
TRBV12-3/TRBV12-4	.	.	TRBJ1-2	TGTGCCAGCAGTTTAGGAATGGTTCGCGACTACACCTTC	CASSLGMVRDYTF
TRBV15	.	.	TRBJ2-7	TGTGCCACCAGCAGACCCCAGCGGGAGCAGTACTTC	CATSRPQREQYF
TRBV25-1	.	.	TRBJ2-7	TGTGCCAGCAGTGAATGGACTTCGGGACCGAAAGGTTACGAGCAGTACTTC	CASSEWTSGPKGYEQYF
TRBV13	.	.	TRBJ1-2	TGTGCCAGCAGCTTTCAGACGGCGGGGGACTATTATGGCTACACTTTC	CASSFQTAGDYYGYTF
TRBV11-2	.	.	TRBJ2-7	TGTGCCAGCAGCTTAGAACCATACTCCTACGAGCAGTACTTC	CASSLEPYSYEQYF
TRBV5-1	TRBD2	.	TRBJ2-1	TGCGCCAGCAGCTTGACTAGCGGGAAGAATGAGCAGTTCTTC	CASSLTSGKNEQFF
TRBV6-6	.	.	TRBJ1-5	TGTGCCAGCAGTTACGACAGAAATGGCAATCAGCCCCAGCATTTT	CASSYDRNGNQPQHF
TRBV30	.	.	TRBJ2-7	TGTGCCTGGAGTGTACTTTACGGGGAGCAGTACTTC	CAWSVLYGEQYF
TRBV29-1	.	.	TRBJ2-1	TGCAGCGTTAGGGGCGCGGGCAATTACAATGAGCAGTTCTTC	CSVRGAGNYNEQFF
TRBV19	TRBD2	many	TRBJ2-1	TGTGCCAGTAGGGCCCTAGCGGGAGTCCGGGAGCAGTTCTTC	CASRALAGVREQFF
TRBV28	.	many	TRBJ2-1	TGTGCCAGCAAAGGCGGGATCTCCTACAATGAGCAGTTCTTC	CASKGGISYNEQFF
TRBV2	TRBD1	.	TRBJ2-3	TGTGCCAGCAGTCAGACAGGGGGCACAGGTACGCAGTATTTT	CASSQTGGTGTQYF
TRBV10-3	TRBD1	.	TRBJ1-4	TGTGCCATCAGCACAGGGGCGACTAATGAAAAACTGTTTTTT	CAISTGATNEKLFF
TRBV20-1	.	.	TRBJ1-3	TGCAGTGCTAAAGGGGGGATAAACGGAAACACCATATATTTT	CSAKGGINGNTIYF
TRBV9	.	many	TRBJ2-5	TGTGCCAGCAGCGTAGAGGGGATCGAGACCCAGTACTTC	CASSVEGIETQYF
TRBV29-1	TRBD1	.	TRBJ1-2	TGCAGCGCCCCGGGGACAGCGGGGGATAGCTATGGCTACACCTTC	CSAPGTAGDSYGYTF
TRBV20-1	TRBD2	.	TRBJ2-7	TGCAGTGCTAGCGCAGGGACTAGCGGGAACGAGCAGTACTTC	CSASAGTSGNEQYF
TRBV7-9	TRBD1	.	TRBJ1-2	TGTGCCAGCAGCCGGGACAGCATCTATGGCTACACCTTC	CASSRDSIYGYTF
TRBV4-1	TRBD1	few	TRBJ1-2	TGCGCCAGCAGCCTACGACAGGGGGCGCGTGGCTACACCTTC	CASSLRQGARGYTF
TRBV29-1	TRBD1	.	TRBJ2-7	TGCAGCGCGTGGCGGACAGGGGGCGCCGAGCAGTACTTC	CSAWRTGGAEQYF
TRBV27	.	many	TRBJ2-6	TGTGCCAGCAGTTCCGGGGCCAACGTCCTGACTTTC	CASSSGANVLTF
TRBV9	.	.	TRBJ2-3	TGTGCCAGCAGCGTAGTCCCGCTTAGATACGCATTTTTT	CASSVVPLRYAFF
TRBV20-1	TRBD2	.	TRBJ2-1	TGCAGTGCTCCGAGGAGGACTAGCGGGACTCCCGGTGGGCAGTTCTTC	CSAPRRTSGTPGGQFF
TRBV6-6	TRBD2	many	TRBJ2-3	TGTGCCAGCAGTCACCTCGGGACTAGTAGCGGGAGCGGGACAGATACGCAGTATTTT	CASSHLGTSSGSGTDTQYF
TRBV12-5	TRBD2	many	TRBJ2-1	TGTGCTAGTGGCCCCCTGACTAGCGGGAGTAATGAGCAGTTCTTC	CASGPLTSGSNEQFF
TRBV19	.	.	TRBJ2-5	TGTGCCAGTAGTCCAGGGGCCGGAGAGACCCAGTACTTC	CASSPGAGETQYF
TRBV6-2/TRBV6-3	TRBD2	many	TRBJ2-1	TGTGCCAGCAGTCACTCGTCCCCTAGCGGGAGCATTAATGAGCAGTTCTTC	CASSHSSPSGSINEQFF